The following is a T cell receptor (beta chain) sequence with its context. Its antigen is currently not known. Nothing much larger sits one base from this clone, and base qualities are not available. The QIAamp DNA FFPE kit was used to extract genomic DNA from formalin-fixed paraffin-embedded autopsy tissue. This sample is part of a study of T cell repertoires in MIS-A myocarditis (dated by TCRdb to between 2021 and 2024). TCRbeta CDR3 regions were amplified with the immunoSEQ bias-controlled multiplex PCR and sequenced at high throughput. The study's processing was this. The immunoSEQ vendor pipeline collapsed and filtered the CDR3 sequences so that the abundance and frequency of each unique TCRbeta CDR3 could be quantified. Dominant CDR3 amino acid sequences were clustered with SARS-CoV-2-specific ImmuneCODE TCRbeta sequences by CD-HIT using a 90% global sequence identity threshold. A clone was classed as hyperexpanded at a frequency of 0.1 to 1 and as large at a frequency of 0.01 to 0.1. For the dominant clones, CDR3 amino acid sequences and V and J gene assignments were confirmed with MiXCR. The R stringdist package was used to calculate Levenshtein distances between the patient clonotypes and the ImmuneCODE hits. Here the immuneACCESS table is served through TCRdb, limited to in-frame sequences with V and J called. Missing clones are a known gap in these copies; in checked studies unresolved V genes cover under half, and the rest lacks a known reason. That table furnishes V, J and clone size, whereas the DNA furnished D and trimming. This sample comprises about 11,000 clones, 65% to 90% of them detected only once. Of the sample, over 25% falls within the top ten clones.

According to the germline V gene, CDR1 reads MDHEN and CDR2 reads SYDVKM. Trimming at the junction amounts to 3 bases on V and 6 bases on J, and the germline ends lie 15 bases apart. The CDR3 goes from the cysteine to the phenylalanine over 15 residues. Only the CDR3 DNA stays, 45 bases, in frame from base 1. The rearrangement combines TRBV28 with TRBJ1-5; the D gene cannot be resolved reliably. Sequencing used right ventricle heart tissue obtained at autopsy. This sample's cell subset or site label indicates: cardiac tissue sample (left or right ventricle, interventricular septum, or pericardium). This receptor was taken from a man younger than 35 with fulminant myocarditis from multisystem inflammatory syndrome in adults (MIS-A) after COVID-19. The nucleotide sequence is given as TGTGCCAGCAGTTTTCTAGGCGGATTGAGTCAGCCCCAGCATTTT. Translated, this is CASSFLGGLSQPQHF.